This T cell receptor beta chain derives from a study of T cell repertoires in cytomegalovirus infection. Germline CDR1 reads MNHNS; CDR2 reads SASEGT. This CDR3 has 14 residues. With 4 bases removed from V and 6 bases from J, the gap between germline ends came to 12 bases. TCRdb used MiXCR to reprocess the reads, holding one entry per CDR3 protein. This table has roughly 800,000 distinct CDR3 sequences, under 35% appearing once. A word on this clonotype: What it binds is not known.

The V gene is TRBV6-1, the J gene TRBJ1-4, with D unresolved. The TCR comes from a human donor in good health (CMV status not recorded). Some clones in this sample may be carry-over from other donors' samples. Specimen: cultured CD8+ T cells from PBMCs, collected from culture after CMV antigen stimulation. CDR3 in amino acids: CASSARWRDEKLFF. CDR3 sequence (DNA): TGTGCCAGCAGTGCCCGCTGGAGAGATGAAAAACTGTTTTTT.